This TCR beta chain was sequenced in a study of cytomegalovirus exposure and HLA in healthy donors. Turning to the study itself: The early release's HLA-typed donors yielded approximately 81 million unique TCRs.

In the PCR, 60 Vbeta and 13 Jbeta primers were used. Method: immunoSEQ multiplex PCR; TCRdb's copy keeps in-frame clones and lacks some. The repertoire includes 250,000 to 350,000 clones, about four fifths of them detected once, and about 0.3% sits in the top ten. Likely unrecorded immune exposures existed in these nominally healthy donors. V lost 3 bases, J lost 10 bases, and 3 bases stayed unmatched. CDR3 length: 14 amino acids. Germline CDR1 reads SGDLS; CDR2 reads YYNGEE. Remarks on this clone: No antigen is known for it.

Study-wide results and limits: Sequencing artifact likely explains a cluster of highly shared sequence variants. Presence/absence analyses assumed roughly uniform sequencing depth across donors.

The sample was PBMCs. This chain connects TRBV9 to TRBJ1-6; 11 bases match TRBD1. The receptor was isolated from a girl aged 2-10 years in good health and CMV-seronegative. The CDR3 nucleotides read TGTGCCAGCAGCGGAGGACAGGGGGCCTCACCCCTCCACTTT. Residues: CASSGGQGASPLHF.